The following is a T cell receptor (beta chain) sequence with its context. What it recognizes is unknown. V lost 4 bases and J lost 9; bases outside the gene matches: 13. Germline CDR1 reads SGDLS; CDR2 reads YYNGEE. CDR3 size: 15 residues. The sample originates from a study of type 1 regulatory T cells. TCRdb fed the reads into MiXCR, producing one record per CDR3 protein. The data contain about 24,000 distinct CDR3 sequences, over 40% of them seen just once; the ten biggest clones take up under 5%. V and J are TRBV9 and TRBJ2-1, with TRBD2 matching 7 bases. Material for sequencing was cultured T cells, either the whole culture or a sorted T cell fraction (not recorded which). This clonotype was obtained from a human donor in good health. DNA for the CDR3: TGTGCCAGCAGCCGACTTGGCCGGGGGGTTGGTGAGCAGTTCTTC. It is translated as CASSRLGRGVGEQFF.